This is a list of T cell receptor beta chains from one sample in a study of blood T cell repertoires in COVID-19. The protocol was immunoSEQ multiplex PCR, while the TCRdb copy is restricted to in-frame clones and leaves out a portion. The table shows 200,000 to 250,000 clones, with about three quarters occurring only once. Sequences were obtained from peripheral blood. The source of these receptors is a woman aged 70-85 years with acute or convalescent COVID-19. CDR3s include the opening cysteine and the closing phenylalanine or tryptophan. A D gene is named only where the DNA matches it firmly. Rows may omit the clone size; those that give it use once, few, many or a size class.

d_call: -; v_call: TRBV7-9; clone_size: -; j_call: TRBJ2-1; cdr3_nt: TGTGCCAGCAGCTTAGGGCAGGGGTTGGATGAGCAGTTCTTC; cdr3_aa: CASSLGQGLDEQFF
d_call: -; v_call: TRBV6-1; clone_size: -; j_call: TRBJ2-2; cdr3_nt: TGTGCCAGCAGTGAAATCTCGGGTGGCGGGGAGCTGTTTTTT; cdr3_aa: CASSEISGGGELFF
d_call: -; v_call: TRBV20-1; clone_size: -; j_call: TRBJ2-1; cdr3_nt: TGCAGTGCCCCTCGCGGGGAGCAGTTCTTC; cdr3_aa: CSAPRGEQFF
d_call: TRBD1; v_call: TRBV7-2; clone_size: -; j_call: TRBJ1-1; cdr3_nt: TGTGCCAGCAGCTTAGGGGGACAGGGGGCAAACACTGAAGCTTTCTTT; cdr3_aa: CASSLGGQGANTEAFF
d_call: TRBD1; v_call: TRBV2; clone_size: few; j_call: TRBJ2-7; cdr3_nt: TGTGCCAGCAGTGAAGGGAGGACAGGGAGTGGCGAGCAGTACTTC; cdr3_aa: CASSEGRTGSGEQYF
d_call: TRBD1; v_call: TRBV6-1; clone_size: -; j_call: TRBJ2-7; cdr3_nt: TGTGCCAGCAGTGAAGGCGCGACAGGGGGCCACGAGCAGTACTTC; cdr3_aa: CASSEGATGGHEQYF
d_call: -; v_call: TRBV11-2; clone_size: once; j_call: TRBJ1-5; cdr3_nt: TGTGCCAGCAGCTTAGGAACAGGGAAAATAAATCAGCCCCAGCATTTT; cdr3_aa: CASSLGTGKINQPQHF
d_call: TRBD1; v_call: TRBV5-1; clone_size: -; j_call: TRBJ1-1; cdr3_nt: TGCGCCAGCAGCTTGGCGACAGGGTCGAACACTGAAGCTTTCTTT; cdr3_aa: CASSLATGSNTEAFF
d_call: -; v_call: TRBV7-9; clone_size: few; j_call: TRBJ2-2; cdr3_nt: TGTGCCAGCAGCTTAAGAGGGTCGGACACCGGGGAGCTGTTTTTT; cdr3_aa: CASSLRGSDTGELFF
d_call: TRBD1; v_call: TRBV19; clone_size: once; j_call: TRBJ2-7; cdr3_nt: TGTGCCAGTAGTAGAACGACAGGGAACTCCTACGAGCAGTACTTC; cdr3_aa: CASSRTTGNSYEQYF
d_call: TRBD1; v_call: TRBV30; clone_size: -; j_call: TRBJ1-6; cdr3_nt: TGTGCCGTGGGACAGACGAATTCACCCCTCCACTTT; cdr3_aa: CAVGQTNSPLHF
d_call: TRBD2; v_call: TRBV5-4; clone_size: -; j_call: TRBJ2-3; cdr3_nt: TGTGCCAGCAGCCCAGCGGGGGTGTCCACACGAGATACGCAGTATTTT; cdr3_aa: CASSPAGVSTRDTQYF
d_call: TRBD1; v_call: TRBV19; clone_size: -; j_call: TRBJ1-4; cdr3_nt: TGTGCCAGTCGGGGGGGGACAGCCGATGGAAAACTGTTTTTT; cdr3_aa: CASRGGTADGKLFF
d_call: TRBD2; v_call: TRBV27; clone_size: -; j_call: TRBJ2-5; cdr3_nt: TGTGCCAGCAGCCCCCGACTAGCGGGGGCCTGGGGGAAAGAGACCCAGTACTTC; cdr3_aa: CASSPRLAGAWGKETQYF
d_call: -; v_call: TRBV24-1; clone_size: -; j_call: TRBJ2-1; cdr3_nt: TGTGCCACTTGTCAGTCCGGGATAGGGAAGAATGAGCAGTTCTTC; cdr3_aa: CATCQSGIGKNEQFF
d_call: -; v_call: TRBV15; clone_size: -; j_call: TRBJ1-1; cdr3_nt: TGTGCCACCAGCAGAGATCCAGGGCGCGAAGCTTTCTTT; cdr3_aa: CATSRDPGREAFF
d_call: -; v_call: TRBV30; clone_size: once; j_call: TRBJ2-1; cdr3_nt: TGTGCCTGGGGACGAGGTGTGGGAGACAATGAGCAGTTCTTC; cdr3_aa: CAWGRGVGDNEQFF
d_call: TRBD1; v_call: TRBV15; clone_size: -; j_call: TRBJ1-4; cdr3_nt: TGTGCCACCAGCAGAGTGGGACAGGTCAATGAAAAACTGTTTTTT; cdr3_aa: CATSRVGQVNEKLFF
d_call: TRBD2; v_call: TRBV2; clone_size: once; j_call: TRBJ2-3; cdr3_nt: TGTGCCAGCAGGGGTGGGACTAGCGTCGCTAGCACAGATACGCAGTATTTT; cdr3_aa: CASRGGTSVASTDTQYF
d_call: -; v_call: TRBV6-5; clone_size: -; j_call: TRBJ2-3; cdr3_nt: TGTGCCAGCAGTTTTCAGGGAACTAGCACAGATACGCAGTATTTT; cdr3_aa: CASSFQGTSTDTQYF
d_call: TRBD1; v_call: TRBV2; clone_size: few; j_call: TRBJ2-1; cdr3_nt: TGTGCCAGCATCCCGGGACAGGGGATTTACAATGAGCAGTTCTTC; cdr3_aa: CASIPGQGIYNEQFF
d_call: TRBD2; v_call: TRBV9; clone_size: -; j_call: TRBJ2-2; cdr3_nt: TGTGCCAGCAGCGCCCGTAGCGGGGGGGCCTCCGGGGAGCTGTTTTTT; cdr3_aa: CASSARSGGASGELFF
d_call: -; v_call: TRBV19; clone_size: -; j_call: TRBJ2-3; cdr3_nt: TGTGCCAGTAGTATCATCCCAGGAGGGGGGGCCCCGAATACGCAGTATTTT; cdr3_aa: CASSIIPGGGAPNTQYF
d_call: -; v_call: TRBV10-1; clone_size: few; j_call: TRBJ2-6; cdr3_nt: TGCGCCAGCAGTGATAGCAGCTCTGGGGCCAACGTCCTGACTTTC; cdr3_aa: CASSDSSSGANVLTF
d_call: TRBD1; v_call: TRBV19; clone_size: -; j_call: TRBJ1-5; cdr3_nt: TGTGCCAGTGATCAGGGGGCTGGCAATCAGCCCCAGCATTTT; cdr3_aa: CASDQGAGNQPQHF
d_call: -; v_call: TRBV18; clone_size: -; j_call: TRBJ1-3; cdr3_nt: TGTGCCAGCTCACCACCAACGAGACGCCGGGGCATATATTTT; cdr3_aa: CASSPPTRRRGIYF
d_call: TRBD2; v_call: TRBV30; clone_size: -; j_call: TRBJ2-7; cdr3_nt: TGTGCCTGGAGAAGCGGGAAACCCCTCAGGAGCTCCTACGAGCAGTACTTC; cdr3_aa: CAWRSGKPLRSSYEQYF
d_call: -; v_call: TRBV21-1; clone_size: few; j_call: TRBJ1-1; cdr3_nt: TGTGCCAGCCGGCCATGGTCGGGGATGAACACTGAAGCTTTCTTT; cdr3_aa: CASRPWSGMNTEAFF
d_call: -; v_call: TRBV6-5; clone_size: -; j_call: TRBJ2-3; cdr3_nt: TGTGCCAGCACCCGGGGAGGCACAGATACGCAGTATTTT; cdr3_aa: CASTRGGTDTQYF
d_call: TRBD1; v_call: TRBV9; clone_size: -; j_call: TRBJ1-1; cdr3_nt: TGTGCCAGCAGCGTAGGACAGGGTGTTGAAGCTTTCTTT; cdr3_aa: CASSVGQGVEAFF
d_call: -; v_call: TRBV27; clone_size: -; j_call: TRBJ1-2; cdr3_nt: TGTGCCAGCAGTTGGGGCAGGGACTATGGCTACACCTTC; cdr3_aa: CASSWGRDYGYTF
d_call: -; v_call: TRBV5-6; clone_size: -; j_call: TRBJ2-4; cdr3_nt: TGTGCCAGCAGCGACATAACGAACATTCAGTACTTC; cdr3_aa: CASSDITNIQYF
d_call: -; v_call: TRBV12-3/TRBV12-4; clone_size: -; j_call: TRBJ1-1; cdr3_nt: TGTGCCAGCAGTTTACAGGGGCACACTGAAGCTTTCTTT; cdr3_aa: CASSLQGHTEAFF